One sample yielded the 24 T cell receptor beta chains listed below, sequenced in a study of CD8 T cells in ankylosing spondylitis. TCRdb re-called the 5' RACE reads with MiXCR, one entry per CDR3 protein. The sample yields approximately 210,000 distinct CDR3 sequences, roughly 13% seen once. The sequencing input was blood, either unsorted or a sorted T cell fraction (not recorded which). The origin of the receptors is a male donor with ankylosing spondylitis or in good health (not recorded which).

This clonotype has just a few counts. The V call is TRBV20-1, the J call TRBJ2-2; D not certain. Trimming stripped 6 bases from V and 1 base from J, with 12 bases between. The CDR3 is 14 residues long. The germline CDR1 and CDR2 sequences are DFQATT and SNEGSKA (reference sequence). Here the CDR3 DNA reads TGCAGTGCCGACAACCCGGGGAACACCGGGGAGCTGTTTTTT. This sequence encodes CSADNPGNTGELFF.

The chain links TRBV6-5 to TRBJ2-5; D not certain. CDR1 and CDR2 from the germline V gene are MNHEY and SVGAGI. The CDR3 is 15 residues long. V lost 4 bases and J 1 base, leaving 13 bases between the germline ends. The CDR3 nucleotides read TGTGCCAGCAGTTTGGGTGGATGGAGCCAAGAGACCCAGTACTTC. Its translation: CASSLGGWSQETQYF.

This clonotype was seen at least ten times. The chain employs TRBV10-3 and TRBJ1-5; 8 positions match TRBD1. CDR3 length: 15 residues. V lost 2 bases to trimming and J lost 3 bases; unmatched junction nucleotides: 3. Germline V gene data show CDR1 as ENHRY and CDR2 as SYGVKD. The CDR3 sequence is CAISERGQVNQPQHF. For the CDR3, the DNA is TGTGCCATCAGTGAGAGGGGACAGGTCAATCAGCCCCAGCATTTT.

The V gene is TRBV4-1, the J gene TRBJ2-1; D is unresolved. The germline V and J ends were trimmed by 4 bases and 7 bases, with 14 bases remaining between them. Germline assignment: CDR1 MGHRA and CDR2 YSYEKL. The CDR3 consists of 14 residues. CDR3 DNA sequence: TGCGCCAGCAGCCTTGTCGGGTCAGGAAATGAGCAGTTCTTC. Translation: CASSLVGSGNEQFF.

There are many counts of this clonotype. This rearrangement joins TRBV9 to TRBJ2-1; tentatively, D is TRBD1 or TRBD2 (5 bases each). This CDR3 contains 15 residues. Trimming removed 3 bases at V and 8 bases at J, with 18 bases between. Germline lookup yields CDR1 SGDLS and CDR2 YYNGEE. The DNA of the CDR3 is TGTGCCAGCAGCGAATCGGGGCAGTCTAGCTATGAGCAGTTCTTC. Encoded protein: CASSESGQSSYEQFF. Combining the CDR3 with reference TRBV9 and TRBJ2-1 gives the whole variable domain DSGVTQTPKHLITATGQRVTLRCSPRSGDLSVYWYQQSLDQGLQFLIQYYNGEERAKGNILERFSAQQFPDLHSELNLSSLELGDSALYFCASSESGQSSYEQFFGPGTRLTVL.

V usage is TRBV5-1 and J usage is TRBJ2-1; the D is unclear. Germline lookup yields CDR1 SGHRS and CDR2 YFSETQ. The CDR3 sequence is 16 residues long. V was trimmed by 0 bases and J by 0 bases, leaving 10 bases between them. The CDR3 region is CASSLEAFGSYNEQFF. CDR3 DNA: TGCGCCAGCAGCTTGGAAGCGTTTGGCTCCTACAATGAGCAGTTCTTC.

This clonotype was seen a handful of times. A read error may account for a junction end that differs from germline. This chain connects TRBV5-1 to TRBJ2-5; tentatively, D is TRBD1 (5 bases). Germline-derived CDR1 and CDR2 are SGHRS and YFSETQ. The CDR3 loop spans 14 amino acids. The CDR3, as DNA: TGCGCCAGCAGCGGGATATTAAACAGGTTCCTCAGCTTCTTC. It is translated as CASSGILNRFLSFF.

The chain links TRBV28 to TRBJ2-1; 9 positions match TRBD1. There are 15 residues in the CDR3. J lost 6 bases, V lost 6 bases, and 9 bases had no gene match. Germline V gene sequence: CDR1 MDHEN, CDR2 SYDVKM. The CDR3 DNA is TGTGCCAGCAGGAAGGACAGGGGATGGGGCAATGAGCAGTTCTTC. Protein: CASRKDRGWGNEQFF. Full variable domain (missing parts from reference TRBV28 and TRBJ2-1): DVKVTQSSRYLVKRTGEKVFLECVQDMDHENMFWYRQDPGLGLRLIYFSYDVKMKEKGDIPEGYSVSREKKERFSLILESASTNQTSMYLCASRKDRGWGNEQFFGPGTRLTVL.

This clonotype turned up a few times. The CDR3 bases are TGTGCCAGCAGCGGAGGGACGGGACCCTACAATGAGCAGTTCTTC. Amino acid sequence: CASSGGTGPYNEQFF. This chain uses TRBV7-2 with TRBJ2-1; D possibly corresponds to TRBD2 (6 bases). Trimming shortened V by 5 bases and J by 2 bases, and 13 bases separated the two germline ends. Germline V CDR1 and CDR2: SGHTA, FQGNSA. The CDR3 runs to 15 residues.

J is TRBJ2-1 and V is TRBV9; D is unresolved. V was cut by 7 bases and J by 7 bases, with 6 bases left in between. This CDR3 is 10 amino acids long. Looked up from germline, CDR1 is SGDLS and CDR2 is YYNGEE. Here the CDR3 DNA reads TGTGCCAGCGCAAGGAATGAGCAGTTCTTC. Translation gives CASARNEQFF.

This clonotype was observed many times. The rearrangement joins TRBV4-1 to TRBJ1-4; tentatively, D is TRBD1 (6 bases). The CDR3 has 14 amino acids. Germline values: CDR1 MGHRA, CDR2 YSYEKL. Trimming removed 3 bases from V and 4 bases from J, with 9 bases in between. The CDR3 DNA follows: TGCGCCAGCAGCCATGGACAGTTTAATGAAAAACTGTTTTTT. This sequence encodes CASSHGQFNEKLFF.

This clonotype has ten or more counts. The chain joins TRBV7-9 to TRBJ1-4; possible D gene TRBD1, 6 bases. The ends were cut back, 3 bases at V and 6 bases at J, with 14 bases in the middle. The CDR3 consists of 15 residues. Germline loops: CDR1 SEHNR, CDR2 FQNEAQ (reference sequence). CDR3 sequence (DNA): TGTGCCAGCAGCTTGAGAGTGACAGGAGATGAAAAACTGTTTTTT. The encoded protein is CASSLRVTGDEKLFF.

This clonotype was counted a few times. This chain links TRBV2 with TRBJ2-7; TRBD2 aligns across 8 bases. This CDR3 contains 16 residues. The ends lost 4 bases at V and 0 bases at J; junction bases unmatched: 8. Germline V gene lookup returns CDR1 SNHLY and CDR2 FYNNEI. The chain's CDR3 is CASSGVTSASSYEQYF. CDR3 nucleotide sequence: TGTGCCAGCAGTGGCGTGACTAGCGCTAGCTCCTACGAGCAGTACTTC.

With respect to this clonotype: A junction boundary mismatches the germline segment, possibly from a read error. The V gene is TRBV7-9, the J gene TRBJ2-1; D unclear. Germline loops: CDR1 SEHNR, CDR2 FQNEAQ (reference sequence). The CDR3 consists of 9 residues. The CDR3 region is CASSGEPLF. As DNA, the CDR3 is TGTGCCAGCAGCGGTGAGCCCCTCTTC.

The chain couples TRBV2 to TRBJ2-3; the match to TRBD1 covers 9 bases. This CDR3 contains 15 residues. The V gene's germline CDR1 is SNHLY and CDR2 FYNNEI. With 1 base clipped from V and 4 bases from J, the junction kept 3 bases outside the gene matches. CDR3: CASSEDRGHADTQYF. CDR3 sequence (DNA): TGTGCCAGCAGTGAAGACAGGGGGCACGCAGATACGCAGTATTTT.

The V and J genes are TRBV10-2 and TRBJ2-1; no firm D call. The CDR3 consists of 14 residues. Trimming shortened V by 0 bases and J by 9 bases, and 12 bases separated the two germline ends. Per germline, CDR1 WSHSY and CDR2 SAAADI. Here the CDR3 reads CASSESQGIREQFF. The CDR3 nucleotides read TGCGCCAGCAGTGAGTCTCAAGGGATCCGTGAGCAGTTCTTC.

The chain uses TRBV14 and TRBJ2-7; D unresolved. The germline V gene encodes CDR1 SGHDN and CDR2 FVKESK. The germline V and J ends were trimmed by 4 bases and 6 bases, with 13 bases remaining between them. CDR3 size: 13 residues. The DNA of the CDR3 is TGTGCCAGCAGCCCTCCCGTATCGGGCGAGCAGTACTTC. Its protein is CASSPPVSGEQYF.

This clonotype was recorded many times. The chain recombines TRBV10-3 with TRBJ1-1; D is possibly TRBD1 (5 bases). With 2 bases removed from V and 3 bases from J, the gap between germline ends came to 16 bases. Per the germline V gene, CDR1 is ENHRY and CDR2 is SYGVKD. The CDR3 has 16 amino acids. The CDR3 region has the DNA TGTGCCATCAGTGAGACTGAGACAGCCAGGGACACTGAAGCTTTCTTT. This translates into CAISETETARDTEAFF.

V usage is TRBV9 and J usage is TRBJ2-5; either TRBD1 or TRBD2 may fit D (5 bases each). The CDR3 is 16 amino acids. The V end was cut by 3 bases, the J end by 2 bases, with 17 bases between. Germline values: CDR1 SGDLS, CDR2 YYNGEE. The CDR3 bases are TGTGCCAGCAGCGCCGCCCAAATGGGGGTTCAAGAGACCCAGTACTTC. Its translation is CASSAAQMGVQETQYF.

This CDR3 is CASSPVLGASAGYTF. The CDR3 DNA sequence: TGTGCCAGCAGTCCGGTCTTGGGGGCGAGTGCTGGCTACACCTTC. V gene TRBV7-9 combines with J gene TRBJ1-2, with a weak D call TRBD1 (6 bases). Trimming took 6 bases from V and 7 from J, leaving 21 bases between them. CDR3 length: 15 amino acids. Germline values: CDR1 SEHNR, CDR2 FQNEAQ (reference sequence).

This clonotype occurred a few times. A much larger clonotype is one base distant, so this may be a read error. The chain combines TRBV4-1 with TRBJ2-7; 10 positions match TRBD1. Germline V gene sequence: CDR1 MGHRA, CDR2 YSYEKL. This CDR3 comprises 15 residues. For the CDR3, the DNA is TGCGCCAACAGCCGAGGGACAGGGGACTCCTACGAGCAGTACTTC. Amino acid sequence: CANSRGTGDSYEQYF.

This clonotype was seen just once. For the CDR3, the DNA is TGTGCCAGCAGCCTTAGGACTAGCTGCCACTCCTACAATGAGCAGTTCTTC. It encodes CASSLRTSCHSYNEQFF. The J gene is TRBJ2-1, the V gene TRBV21-1; TRBD2 reflects the table's D call only, with no check against the DNA. TRBV21-1 is designated a pseudogene. The CDR3 totals 17 residues.

This chain uses TRBV11-2 with TRBJ2-1, with D unclear. Germline values: CDR1 SGHAT, CDR2 FQNNGV. The CDR3 is made up of 13 amino acids. Trimming removed 5 bases from V and 6 bases from J, with 11 bases in between. CDR3 region: CASSHDISNEQFF. Here the CDR3 DNA reads TGTGCCAGCAGCCACGACATCAGCAATGAGCAGTTCTTC.

The DNA of the CDR3 is TGTGCCAGCAGCCTTCCCGCAAACACTGAAGCTTTCTTT. Translating it yields CASSLPANTEAFF. The V call is TRBV4-2, the J call TRBJ1-1; no clear D gene. V was clipped by 4 bases and J by 2 bases, with 8 bases between them. This CDR3 contains 13 residues. CDR1 is LGHNA, CDR2 YNFKEQ, per germline.